The present T cell receptor beta chain was sequenced within a study of T cells in women clearing cervical HPV infection. As for the study in general: Cases: HPV16-related CIN3 or worse on histology, 2 invasive cancers. Study-level results: Repertoire richness, not evenness, was significantly elevated in CIN3+ cases versus controls. Richness plus V gene abundances separated cases from controls with AUC approximately 0.78.

The V and J ends lost 3 bases and 2 bases respectively, with 17 bases between them. CDR1 and CDR2 from the germline V gene are LNHDA and SQIVND (reference sequence). The CDR3 is 17 residues long. Of note for this clone: What it binds is not known. The CDR3 goes on 3 residues after the read ends, and that part is filled in from the germline J gene.

Repertoires were generated with immunoSEQ multiplex PCR, while TCRdb's copy carries only in-frame clones and drops some. The listing records 25,000 to 35,000 clones. This TCR was sampled from a woman aged 18 to 75 with a cervical HPV16 infection that either progressed to CIN3+ or cleared (not recorded which). Sequenced input: blood buffy coat. The chain carries TRBV19 and TRBJ1-5, with D tentatively TRBD1 (6 bases). The part of the CDR3 DNA that was read is TGTGCCAGTAGTATTAGGCGAGGACACAGGGGCAATCAGCCC. Encoded protein: CASSIRRGHRGNQP. The entire CDR3 protein is CASSIRRGHRGNQPQHF.